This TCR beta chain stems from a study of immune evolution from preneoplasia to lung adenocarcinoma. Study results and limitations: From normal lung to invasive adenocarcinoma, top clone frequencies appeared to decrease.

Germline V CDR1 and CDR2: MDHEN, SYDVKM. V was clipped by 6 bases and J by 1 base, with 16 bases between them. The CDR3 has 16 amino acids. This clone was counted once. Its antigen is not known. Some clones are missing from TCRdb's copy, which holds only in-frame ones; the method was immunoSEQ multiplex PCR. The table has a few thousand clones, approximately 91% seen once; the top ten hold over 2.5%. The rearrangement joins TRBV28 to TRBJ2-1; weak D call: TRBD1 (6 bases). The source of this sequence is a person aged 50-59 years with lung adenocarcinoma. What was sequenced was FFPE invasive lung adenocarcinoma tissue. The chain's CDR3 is CASRLQGSTSYNEQFF. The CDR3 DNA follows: TGTGCCAGCAGATTACAGGGAAGTACTTCCTACAATGAGCAGTTCTTC. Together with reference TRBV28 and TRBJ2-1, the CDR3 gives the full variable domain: DVKVTQSSRYLVKRTGEKVFLECVQDMDHENMFWYRQDPGLGLRLIYFSYDVKMKEKGDIPEGYSVSREKKERFSLILESASTNQTSMYLCASRLQGSTSYNEQFFGPGTRLTVL.